The rows below give T cell receptor beta chains drawn from one sample of a study of T cells in localized non-small cell lung cancer. TCRdb keeps only in-frame clones here, not all; method: immunoSEQ multiplex PCR. Here the sample spans approximately 15,000 clones, approximately 85% being singletons. The specimen comprised peripheral blood, sampled before any cancer treatment. These receptors all come from a female donor older than 55 with stage I squamous cell lung carcinoma. CDR3s include the opening cysteine and the closing phenylalanine or tryptophan. The D gene is left open where the match is weak. Only some rows state a clone size, as once, few, many or a class for expanded clones.

>TRBJ1-1|TRBV7-9|-|TRBD1
CASSLGGQHTEAFF
TGTGCCAGCAGCTTGGGGGGACAGCACACTGAAGCTTTCTTT
>TRBJ1-3|TRBV4-2|-|TRBD1
CASSQGTGARNTIYF
TGTGCCAGCAGCCAAGGGACAGGGGCCCGAAACACCATATATTTT
>TRBJ2-1|TRBV27|-|TRBD1
CASSPRTEGTGHLVRNEQFF
TGTGCCAGCAGTCCCCGAACAGAAGGGACAGGGCACCTAGTGCGGAATGAGCAGTTCTTC
>TRBJ2-7|TRBV28|-|-
CASIGGDPYEQYF
TGTGCCAGCATCGGAGGGGATCCCTACGAGCAGTACTTC
>TRBJ2-7|TRBV28|-|-
CASSSWTEASYEQYF
TGTGCCTCCAGTTCGTGGACAGAGGCATCCTACGAGCAGTACTTC
>TRBJ2-5|TRBV7-8|-|TRBD2
CASSLTLAGGPRETQYF
TGTGCCAGCAGCTTGACCCTAGCGGGAGGGCCCCGGGAGACCCAGTACTTC
>TRBJ2-7|TRBV6-5|-|TRBD1
CASSLTGFYEQYF
TGTGCCAGCAGTTTGACAGGGTTCTACGAGCAGTACTTC
>TRBJ2-5|TRBV5-1|-|TRBD2
CATSGTSGRETQYF
TGCGCCACGTCCGGGACTAGCGGGAGGGAGACCCAGTACTTC
>TRBJ2-5|TRBV9|-|-
CASRTHRGGKETQYF
TGTGCCAGCAGGACCCACAGGGGAGGAAAAGAGACCCAGTACTTC
>TRBJ2-7|TRBV6-5|once|TRBD2
CASSTGRLAATQYF
TGTGCCAGCAGTACTGGGCGACTAGCTGCTACGCAGTACTTC
>TRBJ1-2|TRBV5-4|-|-
CASSLNRDGYTF
TGTGCCAGCAGCTTAAATAGGGATGGCTACACCTTC
>TRBJ2-5|TRBV5-4|-|TRBD1
CASNNGGQLQETQYF
TGTGCCAGCAATAATGGGGGACAGCTACAAGAGACCCAGTACTTC
>TRBJ2-7|TRBV4-1|few|-
CASSLQVSSYEQYF
TGCGCCAGCAGCCTCCAAGTGAGCTCCTACGAGCAGTACTTC
>TRBJ2-5|TRBV11-2|-|-
CASSLGGGRGETQYF
TGTGCCAGCAGCTTAGGAGGGGGGCGAGGGGAGACCCAGTACTTC
>TRBJ2-3|TRBV19|-|TRBD2
CASSIGLAGGPITDTQYF
TGTGCCAGTAGTATCGGACTAGCGGGGGGCCCTATCACAGATACGCAGTATTTT
>TRBJ2-2|TRBV27|-|TRBD1
CASRGQGTNTGELFF
TGTGCCAGCCGGGGACAGGGGACGAACACCGGGGAGCTGTTTTTT
>TRBJ1-1|TRBV6-1|-|-
CASSEALWGDTEAFF
TGTGCCAGCAGTGAAGCGCTGTGGGGAGACACTGAAGCTTTCTTT
>TRBJ2-3|TRBV27|-|TRBD2
CASSRRLAGPSTDTQYF
TGTGCCAGCAGCCGAAGACTAGCGGGACCCAGCACAGATACGCAGTATTTT
>TRBJ1-1|TRBV19|-|-
CASSSYPGILNTEAFF
TGTGCCAGTAGCTCGTATCCGGGGATCCTGAACACTGAAGCTTTCTTT
>TRBJ1-1|TRBV5-5|once|-
CASSLWARGLVMNTEAFF
TGTGCCAGCAGCTTGTGGGCTCGGGGGCTAGTCATGAACACTGAAGCTTTCTTT
>TRBJ1-2|TRBV9|-|-
CASMAERWGDYGYTF
TGTGCCAGCATGGCGGAACGTTGGGGAGACTATGGCTACACCTTC
>TRBJ2-2|TRBV6-4|-|TRBD1
CASRADRGDTGELFF
TGTGCCAGCAGGGCGGACAGGGGGGACACCGGGGAGCTGTTTTTT
>TRBJ2-3|TRBV9|-|TRBD2
CASSVAGGGYTDTQYF
TGTGCCAGCAGCGTAGCGGGAGGGGGATACACAGATACGCAGTATTTT
>TRBJ2-1|TRBV7-9|-|-
CASSLSLGDEQFF
TGTGCCAGCAGCTTAAGTTTGGGGGATGAGCAGTTCTTC
>TRBJ2-1|TRBV7-3|-|-
CASSFRRGAYEQFF
TGTGCCAGCAGCTTCAGACGGGGGGCGTATGAGCAGTTCTTC
>TRBJ2-2|TRBV19|-|-
CASMGTGELFF
TGTGCCAGTATGGGCACCGGGGAGCTGTTTTTT
>TRBJ1-2|TRBV25-1|-|TRBD1
CASSDPFRQGAGGYTF
TGTGCCAGCAGTGACCCCTTCAGACAGGGGGCGGGTGGCTACACCTTC
>TRBJ1-5|TRBV28|once|TRBD1
CASSLYGQVGYSNQPQHF
TGTGCCAGCAGTTTATACGGACAGGTGGGCTATAGCAATCAGCCCCAGCATTTT
>TRBJ2-7|TRBV10-3|once|-
CAIRDDGSYEQYF
TGTGCCATCAGGGACGATGGGTCCTACGAGCAGTACTTC
>TRBJ2-1|TRBV28|once|TRBD2
CASSQMAGVDNEQFF
TGTGCCAGCAGCCAGATGGCGGGAGTCGACAATGAGCAGTTCTTC
>TRBJ2-1|TRBV5-2|-|-
CASSFGWGQEQFF
TGTGCCAGCAGCTTTGGGTGGGGACAGGAGCAGTTCTTC
>TRBJ2-5|TRBV6-5|-|-
CASSQTPETQYF
TGTGCCAGCAGTCAGACCCCGGAGACCCAGTACTTC
>TRBJ2-7|TRBV5-4|-|-
CASSPLPTVGYYEQYF
TGTGCCAGCAGCCCCCTCCCCACAGTGGGCTACTACGAGCAGTACTTC
>TRBJ1-2|TRBV27|-|-
CASSERPNYGYTF
TGTGCCAGCTCAGAGCGTCCCAACTATGGCTACACCTTC
>TRBJ2-3|TRBV4-1|-|-
CASSQVPYSTDTQYF
TGCGCCAGCAGCCAAGTCCCTTACTCCACAGATACGCAGTATTTT
>TRBJ2-5|TRBV10-1|few|-
CASSEEGVEETQYF
TGCGCCAGCAGTGAGGAGGGGGTTGAGGAGACCCAGTACTTC
>TRBJ1-5|TRBV6-5|-|-
CASRFTVNQPQHF
TGTGCCAGCCGGTTTACAGTTAATCAGCCCCAGCATTTT
>TRBJ1-1|TRBV5-1|-|TRBD1
CASSLGQGASTEAFF
TGCGCCAGCAGCTTGGGACAGGGGGCGTCCACTGAAGCTTTCTTT
>TRBJ1-5|TRBV28|-|-
CASSLTVGGRQPQHF
TGTGCCAGCAGTTTAACGGTGGGGGGCAGGCAGCCCCAGCATTTT
>TRBJ2-5|TRBV11-2|once|TRBD2
CASSSGSQQETQYF
TGTGCCAGCAGCAGCGGGAGTCAACAAGAGACCCAGTACTTC
>TRBJ2-3|TRBV28|-|-
CASSFGPDTQYF
TGTGCCAGCAGTTTCGGTCCAGATACGCAGTATTTT